This T cell receptor (beta chain) originates from a study of shared clonotypes between healthy human individuals. Only in-frame clones appear in the TCRdb table, and some are missing; sequencing was by immunoSEQ multiplex PCR. This table holds some 1.4 million clones, around 95% found once. V shed 0 bases and J 4 bases; nucleotides not matched to a gene: 19. This CDR3 is 21 amino acids long. Germline loops: CDR1 SGHRS, CDR2 YFSETQ. The TCR originated in a man aged 25 to 45 in good health. The sample comprised naive CD4+ T cells sorted from blood. Subset given: CD45RA+ positively selected. The rearrangement uses TRBV5-1 and TRBJ2-6; 7 bases match TRBD1. CDR3 sequence (DNA): TGCGCCAGCAGCTTGGCGCAGGACAGGAACCTAAGATCGTCCGGGGCCAACGTCCTGACTTTC. Translated, it gives CASSLAQDRNLRSSGANVLTF.